One sample yielded the 26 T cell receptor beta chains listed below, sequenced in a study of cytomegalovirus exposure and HLA in healthy donors. Both 60 Vbeta primers and 13 Jbeta primers went into the PCR. Produced via immunoSEQ multiplex PCR; TCRdb's table is partial and in-frame only. The sample carries 250,000 to 350,000 clones, 75% to 90% recorded once. Sample: PBMCs. These receptors originate from a middle-aged man in good health and CMV-seropositive.

This clone is a singleton in its sample. The chain uses TRBV4-2 and TRBJ1-2; 9 bases are a match to TRBD1. J lost 0 bases, V lost 1 base, and 0 bases had no gene match. The CDR3 sequence is 15 residues long. Germline values: CDR1 LGHNA, CDR2 YNFKEQ. Here the CDR3 reads CASSQGDRANYGYTF. In nucleotides, the CDR3 is TGTGCCAGCAGCCAAGGGGACAGGGCTAACTATGGCTACACCTTC.

The rearrangement uses TRBV2 and TRBJ2-1; weak D call: TRBD1 (6 bases). Trimming removed 6 bases from V and 0 bases from J, with 12 bases in between. The CDR3 loop spans 15 amino acids. Germline loops: CDR1 SNHLY, CDR2 FYNNEI. The DNA for the CDR3 is TGTGCCAGCAGGGAGGACAGAGGCTCCTACAATGAGCAGTTCTTC. Translating gives CASREDRGSYNEQFF.

This clone was seen once. In the same sample, other DNA sequences code for this CDR3. The CDR3 spells CASSLVGQVQETQYF. DNA of the CDR3: TGTGCCAGCAGCTTAGTTGGGCAGGTCCAAGAGACCCAGTACTTC. The chain recombines TRBV7-2 with TRBJ2-5; no firm D call. V was cut by 1 base and J by 1 base, with 10 bases left in between. CDR3 length: 15 amino acids. Germline assignment: CDR1 SGHTA and CDR2 FQGNSA.

CDR3 nucleotide sequence: TGCAGTGCTAGCCAGGGATCGTCCCTCCACTTT. It encodes CSASQGSSLHF. This chain links TRBV20-1 with TRBJ1-6, with a possible D match to TRBD1 (5 bases). The CDR3 has 11 amino acids. The germline V gene encodes CDR1 DFQATT and CDR2 SNEGSKA (reference sequence). V shed 3 bases and J shed 14 bases, with 11 bases lying between them.

The chain joins TRBV30 to TRBJ2-7; 7 bases line up with TRBD1. Germline V gene lookup returns CDR1 GTSNPN and CDR2 SVGIG (reference sequence). V lost 0 bases, J lost 1 base, and 3 bases stayed unmatched. This CDR3 has 14 amino acids. The CDR3 coding sequence is TGTGCCTGGAGTGTAACAGGGGAGTCCTACGAGCAGTACTTC. This translates into CAWSVTGESYEQYF.

The rearrangement uses TRBV18 and TRBJ2-7; D ambiguous. CDR1 KGHSH and CDR2 LQKENI come from the germline V gene. The CDR3 covers 14 residues. Trimming removed 0 bases from V and 5 bases from J, with 11 bases in between. The chain's CDR3 is CASSPPSKYDEQYF. DNA of the CDR3: TGTGCCAGCTCACCACCGTCTAAATACGACGAGCAGTACTTC.

The J gene is TRBJ2-7, the V gene TRBV7-2; tentative D call: TRBD2 (6 bases). Germline CDR1 and CDR2: SGHTA and FQGNSA. V shed 5 bases and J shed 4 bases, with 15 bases lying between them. There are 14 residues in the CDR3. DNA of the CDR3: TGTGCCAGCAGCCCATATGGAGGGGTATACGAGCAGTACTTC. This gives the protein CASSPYGGVYEQYF.

This chain uses TRBV25-1 with TRBJ2-7; D is perhaps TRBD2 (6 bases). Germline CDR1 and CDR2: MGHDK and SYGVNS. V was trimmed by 4 bases and J by 7 bases, leaving 20 bases between them. CDR3 length: 15 amino acids. CDR3: CASSARGRPGREQYF. The DNA for the CDR3 is TGTGCCAGCAGTGCTCGGGGGAGGCCGGGAAGGGAGCAGTACTTC.

The rearrangement uses TRBV14 and TRBJ2-5, with D perhaps matching TRBD1 (6 bases). The V gene's germline CDR1 is SGHDN and CDR2 FVKESK. V gave up 1 base and J gave up 2 bases, with 8 bases separating them. This CDR3 region has 14 residues. DNA for the CDR3: TGTGCCAGCAGCCAAGCAGGGGCACAAGAGACCCAGTACTTC. Amino acid sequence: CASSQAGAQETQYF.

CDR3 in amino acids: CASSHWGPGLAGPYEQYF. The CDR3 nucleotides read TGTGCCAGCAGCCACTGGGGTCCGGGACTAGCGGGACCCTACGAGCAGTACTTC. The chain recombines TRBV7-2 with TRBJ2-7; 13 bases agree with TRBD2. CDR3 length: 18 amino acids. V lost 5 bases and J lost 2; bases outside the gene matches: 12. Germline-derived CDR1 and CDR2 are SGHTA and FQGNSA.

This chain links TRBV7-3 with TRBJ2-1; D gene uncertain. The CDR3 has 13 amino acids. Looked up from germline, CDR1 is SGHTA and CDR2 is FQGTGA. Trimming took off 0 bases at V and 5 bases at J, with 5 bases between the two ends. CDR3 in amino acids: CASSLTRNNEQFF. CDR3 sequence (DNA): TGTGCCAGCAGCTTAACCAGAAACAATGAGCAGTTCTTC.

The CDR3 sequence is CASSFEPDRGVTEAFF. The CDR3 coding sequence is TGTGCCAGCAGCTTCGAACCCGACAGGGGAGTTACTGAAGCTTTCTTT. The chain joins TRBV7-9 to TRBJ1-1; 8 nucleotides align to TRBD1. The germline V gene has CDR1 SEHNR and CDR2 FQNEAQ (reference sequence). Unmatched junction bases numbered 11, after V lost 3 bases and J lost 5 bases. The CDR3 spans 16 residues.

The chain has TRBV28 and TRBJ2-5; 10 bases map to TRBD2. V was pared by 7 bases and J by 2 bases, with 1 base of the junction left unmatched. The CDR3 is 13 amino acids. CDR1 and CDR2 (germline): MDHEN, SYDVKM. The CDR3 spells CASTLAGQETQYF. In nucleotides, the CDR3 is TGTGCCAGCACACTAGCGGGACAAGAGACCCAGTACTTC.

The CDR3 spells CASSPDSFSYEQYF. The CDR3 region has the DNA TGCGCCAGCAGCCCAGACAGTTTCTCCTACGAGCAGTACTTC. The V and J genes are TRBV5-1 and TRBJ2-7; D is perhaps TRBD1 (5 bases). This CDR3 spans 14 amino acids. Trimming took 4 bases from V and 0 from J, leaving 11 bases between them. Per the germline V gene, CDR1 is SGHRS and CDR2 is YFSETQ.

The chain uses TRBV7-2 and TRBJ2-1; TRBD2 matches at 7 bases. Germline CDR1 and CDR2: SGHTA and FQGNSA. V shed 1 base and J 13 bases; nucleotides not matched to a gene: 10. This CDR3 region has 14 residues. The CDR3 DNA reads as TGTGCCAGCAGCTTAGGGCCCGGGACTAACTTTCAGTTCTTC. This sequence encodes CASSLGPGTNFQFF.

V gene TRBV18 combines with J gene TRBJ1-2, with 8 bases that match TRBD1. CDR3 size: 17 residues. Germline V gives CDR1 KGHSH, CDR2 LQKENI. Trimming cost V 0 bases and J 4 bases; bases outside gene matches: 10. CDR3 in DNA: TGTGCCAGCTCACCACCAGACGGCAGGGGGCAGGGCTATGGCTACACCTTC. Protein product: CASSPPDGRGQGYGYTF.

V is TRBV5-8 and J is TRBJ2-2; D unresolved. The CDR3 has 17 residues. V was cut by 1 base and J by 1 base, with 14 bases left in between. Looked up from germline, CDR1 is SGHTS and CDR2 is YDEGEE. The DNA of the CDR3 is TGTGCCAGCAGCTTGCGGTCGCTCCTCGGGAACACCGGGGAGCTGTTTTTT. It specifies CASSLRSLLGNTGELFF. Full variable domain (missing parts from reference TRBV5-8 and TRBJ2-2): EAGVTQSPTHLIKTRGQQATLRCSPISGHTSVYWYQQALGLGLQFLLWYDEGEERNRGNFPPRFSGRQFPNYSSELNVNALELEDSALYLCASSLRSLLGNTGELFFGEGSRLTVL.

The CDR3: CASSAGSAEQFF. CDR3 nucleotides: TGTGCCAGCTCAGCCGGTAGCGCTGAGCAGTTCTTC. The chain combines TRBV18 with TRBJ2-1; maybe TRBD2 (5 bases). V lost 5 bases to trimming and J lost 9 bases, with 11 bases between them. CDR1 is KGHSH, CDR2 LQKENI, per germline. The CDR3 has 12 amino acids. The variable domain in full, with the rest retrieved from reference TRBV18 and TRBJ2-1, is NAGVMQNPRHLVRRRGQEARLRCSPMKGHSHVYWYRQLPEEGLKFMVYLQKENIIDESGMPKERFSAEFPKEGPSILRIQQVVRGDSAAYFCASSAGSAEQFFGPGTRLTVL.

The chain employs TRBV13 and TRBJ1-5; a weak D match, TRBD1 (6 bases). Germline assignment: CDR1 PRHDT and CDR2 FYEKMQ (reference sequence). V lost 5 bases and J lost 3, with 11 bases in between. The CDR3 is 14 residues long. The CDR3 is CASSLGQVNQPQHF. In DNA, the CDR3 is TGTGCCAGCAGCCTGGGACAAGTCAATCAGCCCCAGCATTTT.

This clone was seen only once. The genes are TRBV5-4 and TRBJ2-5; 8 bases line up with TRBD2. Matching the DNA end better, TRBJ2-7 makes the J call doubtful. Germline V gene lookup returns CDR1 SGHNT and CDR2 YYREEE (reference sequence). This CDR3 comprises 15 residues. In DNA, the CDR3 is TGTGCCAGCAGCCGCCCGGGACTAGGCTTCGGCGAGCAGTACTTC. Amino acids: CASSRPGLGFGEQYF.

The CDR3 DNA sequence: TGTGCCAGCCAGTGGGTTCCTAGCGGCACCGAGCAGTACTTC. Protein: CASQWVPSGTEQYF. This chain uses TRBV6-5 with TRBJ2-7; 7 bases are shared with TRBD2. Germline V lookup: CDR1 MNHEY, CDR2 SVGAGI. The length of the CDR3 is 14 residues. V shed 8 bases and J 6 bases; nucleotides not matched to a gene: 13.

This chain joins TRBV4-3 and TRBJ2-3; 10 positions agree with TRBD2. Germline V gene data show CDR1 as LGHNA and CDR2 as YSLEER. CDR3 length: 16 residues. With V trimmed by 0 bases and J by 8 bases, 8 bases remained unmatched. The DNA for the CDR3 is TGCGCCAGCAGCCAAGATCGGGCTAGCGGGAGTGGTACGCAGTATTTT. Translation: CASSQDRASGSGTQYF.

The chain couples TRBV19 to TRBJ1-1, with D uncertain. Germline V gene data show CDR1 as LNHDA and CDR2 as SQIVND (reference sequence). This CDR3 spans 13 amino acids. Trimming removed 3 bases at V and 6 bases at J, with 11 bases between. The CDR3 here is CASSITGVSEAFF. The CDR3 region has the DNA TGTGCCAGTAGTATCACCGGAGTGTCTGAAGCTTTCTTT. Full variable domain (remainder filled in from reference TRBV19 and TRBJ1-1): DGGITQSPKYLFRKEGQNVTLSCEQNLNHDAMYWYRQDPGQGLRLIYYSQIVNDFQKGDIAEGYSVSREKKESFPLTVTSAQKNPTAFYLCASSITGVSEAFFGQGTRLTVV.

This chain uses TRBV27 with TRBJ1-5, with TRBD1 as a possible D gene (5 bases). The V gene's germline CDR1 is MNHEY and CDR2 SMNVEV (reference sequence). With 6 bases removed from V and 0 bases from J, the gap between germline ends came to 9 bases. This CDR3 spans 14 amino acids. The CDR3 DNA reads as TGTGCCAGCAGGCCAGGGTATAGCAATCAGCCCCAGCATTTT. Encoded protein: CASRPGYSNQPQHF.

The chain employs TRBV19 and TRBJ1-4, with D maybe TRBD1 (6 bases). Germline-derived CDR1 and CDR2 are LNHDA and SQIVND (reference sequence). Trimming cost V 11 bases and J 5 bases, with 18 bases left between them. The CDR3 runs to 14 residues. DNA of the CDR3: TGTGCCGCGGGGGCAGGGCCGAAAAATGAAAAACTGTTTTTT. Translation: CAAGAGPKNEKLFF.

The rearrangement joins TRBV6-4 to TRBJ1-5; a weak D match, TRBD1 (5 bases). The CDR3 is 16 residues long. Trimming took off 6 bases at V and 0 bases at J, with 15 bases between the two ends. Germline CDR1 and CDR2: MRHNA and SNTAGT. This CDR3 reads CASRPTDGHSNQPQHF. Written as DNA, the CDR3 is TGTGCCAGCAGGCCCACCGACGGACATAGCAATCAGCCCCAGCATTTT.